The sequence of this TCR beta chain was determined in a study of cytomegalovirus exposure and HLA in healthy donors. Notes on the study in general: Clonal expansion, a later analysis showed, was greater in HLA-associated TCR beta chains than in equally common others. Using a false discovery rate of 0.05, a later analysis showed that 16,951 TCR beta sequences were associated with HLA alleles. Earlier analysis found most TCR beta V segments productive about 87% or about 30% of the time.

V was trimmed by 4 bases and J by 0 bases, leaving 7 bases between them. The CDR3 covers 13 residues. Germline CDR1 reads SGHAT; CDR2 reads FQNNGV. PCR involved 60 Vbeta and 13 Jbeta primers. Using immunoSEQ multiplex PCR, the repertoire was profiled, and TCRdb retains in-frame clones only, with some absent. The table records under 200,000 clones, 81% of them present only once. With regard to this clone: Its antigen is currently unknown.

The chain combines TRBV11-2 with TRBJ2-7; unclear D gene. The sample was PBMCs. The sequence was obtained from a woman aged 18-30 years in good health and CMV-seronegative. CDR3 coding DNA: TGTGCCAGCAGCTCGTCGGGCTCCTACGAGCAGTACTTC. Amino acid sequence: CASSSSGSYEQYF. Drawing the rest from reference TRBV11-2 and TRBJ2-7, the complete variable domain is EAGVAQSPRYKIIEKRQSVAFWCNPISGHATLYWYQQILGQGPKLLIQFQNNGVVDDSQLPKDRFSAERLKGVDSTLKIQPAKLEDSAVYLCASSSSGSYEQYFGPGTRLTVT.